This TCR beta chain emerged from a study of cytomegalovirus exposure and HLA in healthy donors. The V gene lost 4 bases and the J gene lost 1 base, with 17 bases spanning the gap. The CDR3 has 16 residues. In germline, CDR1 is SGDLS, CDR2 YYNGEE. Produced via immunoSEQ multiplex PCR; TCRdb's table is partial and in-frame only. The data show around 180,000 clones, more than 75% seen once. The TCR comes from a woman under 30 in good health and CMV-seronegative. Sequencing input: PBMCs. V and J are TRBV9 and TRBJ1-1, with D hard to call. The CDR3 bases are TGTGCCAGCAGCCAAAACCCGGTCCCCACGAACACTGAAGCTTTCTTT. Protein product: CASSQNPVPTNTEAFF.